This record covers a single T cell receptor (beta chain). The V gene end was trimmed by 0 bases and the J gene end by 5 bases; junction bases not matched to a gene: 16. Germline lookup yields CDR1 SGHTA and CDR2 FQGNSA. This CDR3 spans 19 amino acids. Using immunoSEQ multiplex PCR, the repertoire was profiled, and TCRdb retains in-frame clones only, with some absent. The data contain approximately 53,000 clones, roughly nine tenths of them singletons. The data belong to a study of T cell changes during pregnancy in multiple sclerosis. The TCR originated in a female donor with multiple sclerosis, enrolled in a pregnancy study. The rearrangement joins TRBV7-2 to TRBJ2-7; the match to TRBD2 covers 10 bases. The sequencing used CD4+ T cells from peripheral blood mononuclear cells, collected before pregnancy. The CDR3 DNA reads as TGTGCCAGCAGCTTAGCGGGGGCTAGCGGGAGACTCCGGGGGGACGAGCAGTACTTC. Its translation is CASSLAGASGRLRGDEQYF.